A selection of T cell receptor beta chains follows, all from one sample in a study of breast tumors, draining lymph nodes, adjacent tissues. TCRdb re-analysed the multiplex PCR reads in MiXCR, keeping a single row per CDR3 protein. The sample contains about 12,000 distinct CDR3 sequences, 40% to 55% of which appear only once. The sequenced sample consisted of tumor-adjacent breast tissue. These receptors originate from a female donor with breast cancer. Some clones in this sample may be carry-over from other donors' samples. CDR3s include the opening cysteine and the closing phenylalanine or tryptophan. The D gene is left open where the match is weak. Clone sizes are given selectively: once, few, many, or a class where the clone is expanded.

TRBD2	TRBV20-1	NA	TRBJ2-3	CSARDGLAGADTQYF	TGCAGTGCTAGAGATGGACTAGCGGGAGCAGATACGCAGTATTTT
NA	TRBV20-1	NA	TRBJ2-7	CSARDMRYPNYEQYF	TGCAGTGCTAGAGATATGAGGTATCCGAACTACGAGCAGTACTTC
TRBD2	TRBV30	NA	TRBJ2-3	CAWSPSGRADTQYF	TGTGCCTGGAGCCCTAGCGGGAGGGCCGATACGCAGTATTTT
TRBD2	TRBV7-2	few	TRBJ2-3	CASSLVGGLGTTDTQYF	TGTGCCAGCAGCTTAGTCGGGGGGTTAGGCACCACAGATACGCAGTATTTT
TRBD1	TRBV13	medium-sized	TRBJ1-2	CASSLPTQGAGYTF	TGTGCCAGCAGCTTGCCTACCCAGGGGGCCGGCTACACCTTC
NA	TRBV13	few	TRBJ2-5	CASSPARMQTQYF	TGTGCCAGCAGCCCAGCCAGGATGCAGACCCAGTACTTC
TRBD1	TRBV7-3	NA	TRBJ2-2	CASRPGQGALTGELFF	TGTGCCAGCCGCCCGGGACAGGGGGCACTCACCGGGGAGCTGTTTTTT
TRBD1	TRBV29-1	NA	TRBJ2-7	CSVVGTGGYEQYF	TGCAGCGTTGTTGGGACAGGGGGCTACGAGCAGTACTTC
NA	TRBV5-5	many	TRBJ1-2	CASSRENYGYTF	TGTGCCAGCAGCCGTGAAAACTATGGCTACACCTTC
NA	TRBV5-1	many	TRBJ1-2	CASSPSPAAGYTF	TGCGCCAGCAGCCCTTCACCAGCTGCTGGTTACACCTTC
TRBD2	TRBV20-1	NA	TRBJ2-1	CSAETGTSENEQFF	TGCAGTGCCGAGACCGGGACTAGCGAGAATGAGCAGTTCTTC
NA	TRBV4-1	medium-sized	TRBJ2-5	CASSHGRTSQETQYF	TGCGCCAGCAGCCACGGTAGGACAAGTCAAGAGACCCAGTACTTC
NA	TRBV11-3	NA	TRBJ2-5	CASSSWTKSQETQYF	TGTGCCAGCAGCAGTTGGACAAAATCCCAAGAGACCCAGTACTTC
TRBD2	TRBV19	many	TRBJ2-7	CASSSGSEQYF	TGTGCCAGTTCTAGCGGGAGCGAGCAGTACTTC
TRBD2	TRBV5-1	NA	TRBJ2-7	CASSPSGRAYEQYF	TGCGCCAGCAGCCCGAGCGGGAGGGCCTACGAGCAGTACTTC
NA	TRBV20-1	medium-sized	TRBJ1-3	CSAQGRLDSGNTIYF	TGCAGTGCCCAAGGACGGCTTGACTCTGGAAACACCATATATTTT
NA	TRBV20-1	NA	TRBJ1-3	CSARHRSAASGNTIYF	TGCAGTGCTAGACACCGCTCAGCAGCCTCTGGAAACACCATATATTTT
NA	TRBV7-2	many	TRBJ2-5	CASSPLGRLQETQHF	TGTGCCAGCAGCCCCCTGGGGCGACTCCAAGAGACCCAGCACTTC
TRBD2	TRBV20-1	medium-sized	TRBJ2-7	CSALGLASIYEQYF	TGCAGTGCTCTAGGACTAGCGAGCATCTACGAGCAGTACTTC
TRBD2	TRBV20-1	many	TRBJ2-5	CSAPLAPQETQYF	TGCAGTGCACCACTAGCGCCTCAAGAGACCCAGTACTTC
NA	TRBV9	hyperexpanded	TRBJ2-3	CASTPVGGADTQYF	TGTGCCAGCACCCCCGTTGGTGGGGCAGATACGCAGTATTTT
NA	TRBV2	NA	TRBJ1-2	CASSERGGFTF	TGTGCCAGCAGTGAGAGGGGTGGCTTCACCTTC
TRBD2	TRBV5-8	NA	TRBJ2-1	CASRGYYGGLDRDEQFF	TGTGCCAGCCGCGGATACTACGGGGGACTAGATCGCGATGAGCAGTTCTTC
NA	TRBV2	NA	TRBJ1-4	CASLRDQQEKLFF	TGTGCCAGCCTTCGGGATCAACAGGAAAAACTGTTTTTT
NA	TRBV28	many	TRBJ1-6	CASKNENSPLHF	TGTGCCAGCAAGAACGAAAATTCACCCCTCCACTTT
NA	TRBV27	many	TRBJ1-2	CASRSGAGYTF	TGTGCCAGCAGGTCAGGAGCCGGCTACACCTTC
NA	TRBV27	many	TRBJ2-1	CASSLLGLSNEQFF	TGTGCCAGCAGTTTATTGGGACTTTCCAATGAGCAGTTCTTC
NA	TRBV5-1	NA	TRBJ2-3	CASSLAALIDTQYF	TGCGCCAGCAGCTTGGCCGCCTTGATAGATACGCAGTATTTT
TRBD2	TRBV11-3	NA	TRBJ2-2	CASSFRTSGDTGELFF	TGTGCCAGCAGCTTCCGGACTAGCGGAGACACCGGGGAGCTGTTTTTT
NA	TRBV2	NA	TRBJ1-3	CASSEGYGGSLNTIYF	TGTGCCAGCAGTGAAGGGTATGGAGGGTCCCTGAACACCATATATTTT